The TCR beta chain under discussion was sequenced for a study of beta chain features in type 1 diabetes. Deletions cut 0 bases from V and 4 bases from J, with 9 bases between. CDR1 is SGHTA and CDR2 is FQGNSA in the germline V gene. The CDR3 runs 14 residues. The sample holds a few counts of this clone. Its antigen remains unidentified. Other DNA variants within this sample encode the same CDR3. Study observations and caveats: The study notes PCR might favor shorter templates equally in patients and controls.

Expressed TCRB transcripts were sequenced, since all the RNA that had been isolated was reverse transcribed. Produced via immunoSEQ multiplex PCR; TCRdb's table is partial and in-frame only. The data contain 430,000 or so clones, 9.5% to 12% of them singletons. Sampling consisted of one heparinised blood draw per donor, averaging about 116 mL. The genes are TRBV7-2 and TRBJ2-5, with D perhaps matching TRBD1 or TRBD2 (5 bases each). The sample comprised naive CD4+ T cells from blood. This receptor was identified in a woman aged 18 to 35 in good health. CDR3 residues: CASSLAGTRETQYF. The CDR3 coding sequence is TGTGCCAGCAGCTTAGCCGGGACGAGAGAGACCCAGTACTTC.